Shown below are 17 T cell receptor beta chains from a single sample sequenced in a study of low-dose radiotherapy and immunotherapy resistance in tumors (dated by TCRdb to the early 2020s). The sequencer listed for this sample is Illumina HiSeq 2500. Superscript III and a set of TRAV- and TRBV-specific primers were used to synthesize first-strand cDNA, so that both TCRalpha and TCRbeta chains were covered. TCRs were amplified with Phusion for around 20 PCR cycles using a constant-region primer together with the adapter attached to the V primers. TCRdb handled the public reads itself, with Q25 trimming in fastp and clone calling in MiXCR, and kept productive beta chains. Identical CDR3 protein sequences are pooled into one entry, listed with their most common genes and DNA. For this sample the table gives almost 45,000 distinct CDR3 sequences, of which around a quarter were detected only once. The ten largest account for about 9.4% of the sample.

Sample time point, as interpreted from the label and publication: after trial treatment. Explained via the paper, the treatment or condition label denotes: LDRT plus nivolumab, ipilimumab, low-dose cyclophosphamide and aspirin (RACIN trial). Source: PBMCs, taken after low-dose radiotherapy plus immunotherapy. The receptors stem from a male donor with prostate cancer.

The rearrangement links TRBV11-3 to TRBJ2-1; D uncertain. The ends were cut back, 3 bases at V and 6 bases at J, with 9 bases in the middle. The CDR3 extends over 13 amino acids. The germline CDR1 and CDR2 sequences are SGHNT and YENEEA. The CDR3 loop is CASSFGVTNEQFF. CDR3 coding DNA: TGTGCCAGCAGCTTTGGGGTCACCAATGAGCAGTTCTTC.

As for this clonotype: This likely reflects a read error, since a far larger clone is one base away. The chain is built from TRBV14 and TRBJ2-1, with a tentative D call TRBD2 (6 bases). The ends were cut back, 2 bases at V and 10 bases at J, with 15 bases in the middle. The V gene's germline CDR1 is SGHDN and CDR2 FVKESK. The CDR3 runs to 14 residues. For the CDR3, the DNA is TGTGCCAGCAGCCAATTCCGCGGGGCCGACGAGCAGTTCTTC. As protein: CASSQFRGADEQFF.

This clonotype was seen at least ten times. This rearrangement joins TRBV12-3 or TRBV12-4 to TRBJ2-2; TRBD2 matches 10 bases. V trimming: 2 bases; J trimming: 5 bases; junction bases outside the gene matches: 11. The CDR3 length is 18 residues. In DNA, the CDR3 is TGTGCCAGCAGTTTAAGTTTCGGGGGGACTAGCGATACCGGGGAGCTGTTTTTT. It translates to CASSLSFGGTSDTGELFF.

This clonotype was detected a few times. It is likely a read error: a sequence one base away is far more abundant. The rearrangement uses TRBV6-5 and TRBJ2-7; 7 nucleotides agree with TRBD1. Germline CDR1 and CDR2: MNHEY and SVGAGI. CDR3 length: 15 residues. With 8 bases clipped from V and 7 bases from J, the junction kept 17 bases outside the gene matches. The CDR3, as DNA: TGTGCCAGCGGCCGGGACAGTCCTCCCTACAATGAGCAGTACTTC. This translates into CASGRDSPPYNEQYF.

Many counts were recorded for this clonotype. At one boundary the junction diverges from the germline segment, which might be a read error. The CDR3 DNA reads TGCAGCGTTGAACGGTACACAACCAAACACTTC. This sequence encodes CSVERYTTKHF. The chain employs TRBV29-1 and TRBJ2-5; D unresolved. The germline V gene encodes CDR1 SQVTM and CDR2 ANQGSEA. The CDR3 extends over 11 amino acids.

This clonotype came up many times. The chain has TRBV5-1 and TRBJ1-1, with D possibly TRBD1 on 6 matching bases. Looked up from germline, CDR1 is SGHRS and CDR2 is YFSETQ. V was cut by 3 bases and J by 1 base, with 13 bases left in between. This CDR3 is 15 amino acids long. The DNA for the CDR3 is TGCGCCAGCAGCTCTGAGGGACACGCGAACACTGAAGCTTTCTTT. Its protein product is CASSSEGHANTEAFF.

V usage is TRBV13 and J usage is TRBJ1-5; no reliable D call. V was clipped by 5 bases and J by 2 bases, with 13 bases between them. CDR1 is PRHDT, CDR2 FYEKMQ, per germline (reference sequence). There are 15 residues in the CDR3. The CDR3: CASSQGRAGNQPQHF. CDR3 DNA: TGTGCCAGCAGCCAAGGGCGTGCGGGCAATCAGCCCCAGCATTTT.

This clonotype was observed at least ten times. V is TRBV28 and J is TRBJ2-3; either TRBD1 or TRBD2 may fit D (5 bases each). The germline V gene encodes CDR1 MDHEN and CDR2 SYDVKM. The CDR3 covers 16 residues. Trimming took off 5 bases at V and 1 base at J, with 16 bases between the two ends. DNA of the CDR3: TGTGCCAGCAGTCCCCTCGGGGCGGCCCGCACAGATACGCAGTATTTT. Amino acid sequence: CASSPLGAARTDTQYF.

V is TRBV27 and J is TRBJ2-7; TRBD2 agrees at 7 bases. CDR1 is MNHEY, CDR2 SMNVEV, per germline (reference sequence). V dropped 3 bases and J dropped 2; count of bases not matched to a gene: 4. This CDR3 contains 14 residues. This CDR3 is CASSLERDPYEQYF. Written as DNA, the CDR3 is TGTGCCAGCAGTTTGGAGCGGGACCCCTACGAGCAGTACTTC.

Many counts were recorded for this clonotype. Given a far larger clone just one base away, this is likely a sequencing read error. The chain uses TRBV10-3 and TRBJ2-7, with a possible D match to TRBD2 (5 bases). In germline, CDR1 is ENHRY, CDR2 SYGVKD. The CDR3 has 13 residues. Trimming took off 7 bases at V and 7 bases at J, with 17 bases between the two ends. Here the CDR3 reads CAITQRSDNEQYF. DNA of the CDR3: TGTGCCATCACACAGCGGAGTGACAATGAGCAGTACTTC.

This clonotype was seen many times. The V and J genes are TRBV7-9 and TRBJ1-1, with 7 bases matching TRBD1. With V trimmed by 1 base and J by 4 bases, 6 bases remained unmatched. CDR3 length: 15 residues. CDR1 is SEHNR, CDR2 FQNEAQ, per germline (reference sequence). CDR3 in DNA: TGTGCCAGCAGCTTAGATGGGACAGTAGGCACTGAAGCTTTCTTT. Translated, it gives CASSLDGTVGTEAFF. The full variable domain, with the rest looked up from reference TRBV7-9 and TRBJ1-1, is DTGVSQNPRHKITKRGQNVTFRCDPISEHNRLYWYRQTLGQGPEFLTYFQNEAQLEKSRLLSDRFSAERPKGSFSTLEIQRTEQGDSAMYLCASSLDGTVGTEAFFGQGTRLTVV.

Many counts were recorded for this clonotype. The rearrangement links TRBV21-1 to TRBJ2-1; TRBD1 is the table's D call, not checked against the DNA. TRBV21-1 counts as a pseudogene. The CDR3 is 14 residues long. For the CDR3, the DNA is TGTGCCAGCAGCAACCGACAGTCTGTCGATGAGCAGTTCTTC. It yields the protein CASSNRQSVDEQFF.

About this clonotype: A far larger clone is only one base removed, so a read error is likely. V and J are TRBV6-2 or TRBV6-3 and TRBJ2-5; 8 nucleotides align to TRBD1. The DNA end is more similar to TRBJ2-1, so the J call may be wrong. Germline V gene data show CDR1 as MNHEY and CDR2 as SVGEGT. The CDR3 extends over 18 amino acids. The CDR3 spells CASSDRTGQGPTYNEQFF. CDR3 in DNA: TGTGCCAGCAGTGATCGAACCGGACAGGGCCCTACCTACAATGAGCAGTTCTTC.

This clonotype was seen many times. CDR3 loop: CASTLGRASYNEQFF. In DNA form, the CDR3 reads TGTGCCAGCACCCTCGGGAGGGCATCCTACAATGAGCAGTTCTTC. V is TRBV27 and J is TRBJ2-1; 8 nucleotides align to TRBD2. Germline CDR1 MNHEY, CDR2 SMNVEV (reference sequence). This CDR3 is built from 15 residues. The junction had 6 bases not matched to a gene; V was cut back by 7 bases and J by 1 base.

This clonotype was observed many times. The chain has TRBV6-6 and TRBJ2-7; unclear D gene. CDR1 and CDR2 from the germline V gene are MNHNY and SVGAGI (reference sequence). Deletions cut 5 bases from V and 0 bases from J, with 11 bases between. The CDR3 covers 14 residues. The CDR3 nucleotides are TGTGCCAGCAGTGATGCAGCGTACTCCTACGAGCAGTACTTC. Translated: CASSDAAYSYEQYF.

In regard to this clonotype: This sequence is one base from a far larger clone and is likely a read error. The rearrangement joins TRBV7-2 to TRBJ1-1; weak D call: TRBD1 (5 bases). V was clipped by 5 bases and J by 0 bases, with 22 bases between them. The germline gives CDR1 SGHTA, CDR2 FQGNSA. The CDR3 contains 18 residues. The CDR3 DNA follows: TGTACCAGCAGCCACAGCGGGGGGAGGAAGAAACTGAACACTGAAGCTTTCTTT. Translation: CTSSHSGGRKKLNTEAFF.

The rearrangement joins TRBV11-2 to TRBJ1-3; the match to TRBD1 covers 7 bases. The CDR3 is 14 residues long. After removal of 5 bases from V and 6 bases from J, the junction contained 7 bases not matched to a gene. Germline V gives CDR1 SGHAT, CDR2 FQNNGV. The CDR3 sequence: CASSRGGSENTIYF. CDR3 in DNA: TGTGCCAGCAGCCGAGGGGGCAGCGAAAACACCATATATTTT.